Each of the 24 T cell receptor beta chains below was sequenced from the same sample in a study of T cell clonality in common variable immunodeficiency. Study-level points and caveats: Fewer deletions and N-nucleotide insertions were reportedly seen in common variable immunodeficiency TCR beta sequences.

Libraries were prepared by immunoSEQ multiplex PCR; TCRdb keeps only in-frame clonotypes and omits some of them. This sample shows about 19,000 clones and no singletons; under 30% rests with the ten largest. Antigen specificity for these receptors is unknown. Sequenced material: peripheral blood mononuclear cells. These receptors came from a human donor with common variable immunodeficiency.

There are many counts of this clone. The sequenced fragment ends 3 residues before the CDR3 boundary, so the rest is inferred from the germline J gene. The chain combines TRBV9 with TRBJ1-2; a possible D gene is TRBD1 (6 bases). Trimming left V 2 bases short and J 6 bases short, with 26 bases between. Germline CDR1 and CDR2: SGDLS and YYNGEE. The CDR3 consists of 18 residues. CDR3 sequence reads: CASSVRIEQGIVMDGYTF. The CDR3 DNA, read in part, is TGTGCCAGCAGCGTGAGAATCGAACAGGGTATAGTTATGGATGGC.

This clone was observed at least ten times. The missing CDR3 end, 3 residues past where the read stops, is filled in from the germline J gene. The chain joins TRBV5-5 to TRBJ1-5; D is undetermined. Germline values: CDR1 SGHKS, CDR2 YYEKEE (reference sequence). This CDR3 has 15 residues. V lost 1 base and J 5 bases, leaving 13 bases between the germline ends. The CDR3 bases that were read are TGTGCCAGCAGCTTGTTAGGGTTATCGGATCAGCCC. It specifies CASSLLGLSDQP. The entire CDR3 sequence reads CASSLLGLSDQPQHF. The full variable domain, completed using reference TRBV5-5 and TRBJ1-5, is DAGVTQSPTHLIKTRGQQVTLRCSPISGHKSVSWYQQVLGQGPQFIFQYYEKEERGRGNFPDRFSARQFPNYSSELNVNALLLGDSALYLCASSLLGLSDQPQHFGDGTRLSIL.

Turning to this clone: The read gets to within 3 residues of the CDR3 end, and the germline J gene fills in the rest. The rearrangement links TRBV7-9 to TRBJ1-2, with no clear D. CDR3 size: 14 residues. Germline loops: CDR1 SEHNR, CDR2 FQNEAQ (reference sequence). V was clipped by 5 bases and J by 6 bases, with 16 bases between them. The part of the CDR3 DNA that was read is TGTGCCAGCAGCCTGTCGGCGGGGATTGATGGC. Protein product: CASSLSAGIDG. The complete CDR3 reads CASSLSAGIDGYTF.

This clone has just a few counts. The CDR3 here is CASSAERQGNQPQHF. The CDR3 bases that were read are TGTGCCAGCAGTGCAGAGAGACAGGGGAATCAGCCC. The rearrangement uses TRBV2 and TRBJ1-5; 8 nucleotides line up with TRBD1. The read ends 3 residues before the CDR3 terminus; that terminus is restored from the germline J gene. Germline values: CDR1 SNHLY, CDR2 FYNNEI. This CDR3 region has 15 residues. With 4 bases clipped from V and 4 bases from J, the junction kept 6 bases outside the gene matches.

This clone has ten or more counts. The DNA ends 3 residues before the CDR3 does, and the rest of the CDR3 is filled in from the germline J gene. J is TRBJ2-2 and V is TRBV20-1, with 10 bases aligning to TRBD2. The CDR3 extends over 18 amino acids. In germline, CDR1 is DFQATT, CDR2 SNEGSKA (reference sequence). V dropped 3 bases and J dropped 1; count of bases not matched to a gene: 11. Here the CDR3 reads CSAREGAGGLLNTGELFF. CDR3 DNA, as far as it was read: TGCAGTGCTAGGGAAGGAGCGGGGGGGCTCCTGAACACCGGGGAG.

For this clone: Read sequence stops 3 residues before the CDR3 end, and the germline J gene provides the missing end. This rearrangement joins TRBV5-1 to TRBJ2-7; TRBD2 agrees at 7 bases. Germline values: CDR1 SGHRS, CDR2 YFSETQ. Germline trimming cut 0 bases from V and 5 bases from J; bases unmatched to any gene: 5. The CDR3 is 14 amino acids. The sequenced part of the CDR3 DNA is TGCGCCAGCAGCTTGGGACTAGCAGTTCACGAG. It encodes CASSLGLAVHE. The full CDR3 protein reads CASSLGLAVHEQYF.

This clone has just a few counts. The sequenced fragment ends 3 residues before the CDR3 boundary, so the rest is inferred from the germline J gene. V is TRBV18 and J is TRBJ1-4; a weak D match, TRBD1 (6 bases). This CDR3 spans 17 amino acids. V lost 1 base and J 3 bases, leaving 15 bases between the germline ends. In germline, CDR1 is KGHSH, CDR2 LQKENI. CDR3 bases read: TGTGCCAGCTCACCACGCGGTGCCGGGACATCTAATGAAAAA. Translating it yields CASSPRGAGTSNEK. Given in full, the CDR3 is CASSPRGAGTSNEKLFF.

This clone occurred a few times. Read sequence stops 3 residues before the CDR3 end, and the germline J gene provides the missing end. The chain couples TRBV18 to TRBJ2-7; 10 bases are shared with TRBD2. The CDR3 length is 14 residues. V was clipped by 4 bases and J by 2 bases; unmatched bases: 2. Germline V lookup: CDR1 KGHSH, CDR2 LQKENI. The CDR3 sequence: CASSQGLAAYEQYF. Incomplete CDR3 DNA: TGTGCCAGCTCACAAGGACTAGCGGCCTACGAG.

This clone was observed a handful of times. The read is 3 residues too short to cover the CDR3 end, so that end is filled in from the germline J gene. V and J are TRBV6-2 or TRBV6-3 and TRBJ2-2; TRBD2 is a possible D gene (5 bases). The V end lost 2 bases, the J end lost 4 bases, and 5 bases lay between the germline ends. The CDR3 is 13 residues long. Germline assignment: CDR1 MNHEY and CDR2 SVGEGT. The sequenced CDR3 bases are TGTGCCAGCAGTTACCGGGGCACCGGGGAG. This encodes CASSYRGTGE. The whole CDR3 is CASSYRGTGELFF.

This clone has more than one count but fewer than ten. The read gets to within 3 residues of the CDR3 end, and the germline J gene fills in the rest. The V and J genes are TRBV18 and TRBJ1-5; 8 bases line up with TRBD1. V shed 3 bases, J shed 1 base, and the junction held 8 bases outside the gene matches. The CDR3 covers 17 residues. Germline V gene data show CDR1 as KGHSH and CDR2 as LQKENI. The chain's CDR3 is CASSPIVGQGSNQPQHF. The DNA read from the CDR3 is TGTGCCAGCTCACCTATCGTCGGACAGGGAAGCAATCAGCCC. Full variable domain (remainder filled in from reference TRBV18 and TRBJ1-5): NAGVMQNPRHLVRRRGQEARLRCSPMKGHSHVYWYRQLPEEGLKFMVYLQKENIIDESGMPKERFSAEFPKEGPSILRIQQVVRGDSAAYFCASSPIVGQGSNQPQHFGDGTRLSIL.

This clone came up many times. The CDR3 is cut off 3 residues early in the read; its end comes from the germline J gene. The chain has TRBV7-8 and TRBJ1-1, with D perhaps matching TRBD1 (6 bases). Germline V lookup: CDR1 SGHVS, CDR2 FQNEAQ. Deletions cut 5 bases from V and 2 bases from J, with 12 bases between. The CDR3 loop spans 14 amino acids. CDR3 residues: CASSRTGYNTEAFF. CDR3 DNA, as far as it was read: TGTGCCAGCAGCAGAACAGGGTATAACACTGAA.

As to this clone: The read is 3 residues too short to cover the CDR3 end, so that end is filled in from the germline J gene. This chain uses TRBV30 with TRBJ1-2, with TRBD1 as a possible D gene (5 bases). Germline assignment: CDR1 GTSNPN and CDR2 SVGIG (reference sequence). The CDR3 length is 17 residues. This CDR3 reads CAWSYLGSGGFSYEYTF. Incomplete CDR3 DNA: TGTGCCTGGAGTTACTTGGGGAGCGGGGGTTTCTCCTACGAG.

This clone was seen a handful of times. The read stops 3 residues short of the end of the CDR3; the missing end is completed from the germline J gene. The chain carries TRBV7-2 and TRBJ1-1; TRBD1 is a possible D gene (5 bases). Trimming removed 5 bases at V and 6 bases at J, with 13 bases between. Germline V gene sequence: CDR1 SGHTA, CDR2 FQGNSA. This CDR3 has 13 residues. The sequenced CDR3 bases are TGTGCCAGCAGCCCCAATTCGGGGGCTGAA. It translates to CASSPNSGAE. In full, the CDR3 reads CASSPNSGAEAFF.

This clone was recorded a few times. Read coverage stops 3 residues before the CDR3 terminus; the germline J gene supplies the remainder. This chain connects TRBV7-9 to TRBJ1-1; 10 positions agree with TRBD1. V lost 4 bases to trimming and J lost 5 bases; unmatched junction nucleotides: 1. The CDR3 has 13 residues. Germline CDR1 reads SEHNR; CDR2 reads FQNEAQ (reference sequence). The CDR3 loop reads CASSWTGGTEAFF. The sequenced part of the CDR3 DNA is TGTGCCAGCAGCTGGACAGGGGGGACTGAA.

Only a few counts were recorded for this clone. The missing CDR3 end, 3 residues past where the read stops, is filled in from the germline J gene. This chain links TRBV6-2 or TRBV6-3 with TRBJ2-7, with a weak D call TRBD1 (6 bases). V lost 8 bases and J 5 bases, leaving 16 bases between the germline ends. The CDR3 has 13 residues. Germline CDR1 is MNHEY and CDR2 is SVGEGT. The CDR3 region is CASRVDSLHEQYF. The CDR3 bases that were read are TGTGCCAGCCGTGTGGACAGTTTACACGAG.

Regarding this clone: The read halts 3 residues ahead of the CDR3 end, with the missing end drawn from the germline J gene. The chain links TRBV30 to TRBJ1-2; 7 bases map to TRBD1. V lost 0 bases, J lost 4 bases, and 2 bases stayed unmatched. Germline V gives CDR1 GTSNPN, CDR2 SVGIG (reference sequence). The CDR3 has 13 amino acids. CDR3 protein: CAWSVKGAYGYTF. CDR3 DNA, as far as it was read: TGTGCCTGGAGTGTAAAGGGGGCCTATGGC.

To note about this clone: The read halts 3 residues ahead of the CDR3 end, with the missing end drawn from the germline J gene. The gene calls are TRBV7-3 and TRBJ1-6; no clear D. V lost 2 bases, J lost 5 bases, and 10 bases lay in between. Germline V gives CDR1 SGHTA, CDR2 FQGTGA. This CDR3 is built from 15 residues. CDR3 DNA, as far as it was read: TGTGCCAGCAGCTTATTAGGGCAGAATAATTCACCC. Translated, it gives CASSLLGQNNSP. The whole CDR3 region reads CASSLLGQNNSPLHF.

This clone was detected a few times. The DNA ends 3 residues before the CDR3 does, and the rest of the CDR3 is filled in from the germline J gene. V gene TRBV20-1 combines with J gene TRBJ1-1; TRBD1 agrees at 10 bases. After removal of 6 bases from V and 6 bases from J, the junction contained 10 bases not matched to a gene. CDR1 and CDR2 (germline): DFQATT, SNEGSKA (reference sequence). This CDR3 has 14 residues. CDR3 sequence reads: CSARSGQGLSEAFF. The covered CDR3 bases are TGCAGTGCCCGGTCGGGACAGGGGTTGTCTGAA.

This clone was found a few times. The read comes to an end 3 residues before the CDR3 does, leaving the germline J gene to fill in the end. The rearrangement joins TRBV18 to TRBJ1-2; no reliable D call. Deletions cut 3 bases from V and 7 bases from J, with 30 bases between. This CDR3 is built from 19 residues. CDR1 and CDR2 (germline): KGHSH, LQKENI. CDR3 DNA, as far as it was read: TGTGCCAGCTCACCCCTCGGTACGGGGAAACCCCTGAGTACCTTTGGC. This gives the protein CASSPLGTGKPLSTFG. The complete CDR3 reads CASSPLGTGKPLSTFGYTF.

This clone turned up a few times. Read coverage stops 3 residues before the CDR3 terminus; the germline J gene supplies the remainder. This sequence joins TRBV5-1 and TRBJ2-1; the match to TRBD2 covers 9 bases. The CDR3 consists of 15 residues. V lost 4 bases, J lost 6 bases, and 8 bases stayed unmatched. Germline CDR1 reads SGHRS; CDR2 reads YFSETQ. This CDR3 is CASSTSGRPGNEQFF. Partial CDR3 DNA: TGCGCCAGCAGCACAAGCGGGAGGCCGGGCAATGAG.

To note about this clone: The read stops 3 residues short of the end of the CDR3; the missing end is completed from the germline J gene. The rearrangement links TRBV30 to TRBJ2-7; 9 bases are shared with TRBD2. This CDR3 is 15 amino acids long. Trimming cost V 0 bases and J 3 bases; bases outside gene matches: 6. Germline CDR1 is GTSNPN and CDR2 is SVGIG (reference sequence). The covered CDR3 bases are TGTGCCTGGAGTGTAAGGTCTAGCGGGGTCTACGAG. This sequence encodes CAWSVRSSGVYE. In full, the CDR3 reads CAWSVRSSGVYEQYF.

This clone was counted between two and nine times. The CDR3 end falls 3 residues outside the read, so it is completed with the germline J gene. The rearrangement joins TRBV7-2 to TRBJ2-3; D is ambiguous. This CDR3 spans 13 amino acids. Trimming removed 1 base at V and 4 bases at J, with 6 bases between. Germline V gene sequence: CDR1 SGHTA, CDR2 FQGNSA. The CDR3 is CASSLVYADTQYF. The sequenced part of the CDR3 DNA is TGTGCCAGCAGCTTAGTATATGCAGATACG.

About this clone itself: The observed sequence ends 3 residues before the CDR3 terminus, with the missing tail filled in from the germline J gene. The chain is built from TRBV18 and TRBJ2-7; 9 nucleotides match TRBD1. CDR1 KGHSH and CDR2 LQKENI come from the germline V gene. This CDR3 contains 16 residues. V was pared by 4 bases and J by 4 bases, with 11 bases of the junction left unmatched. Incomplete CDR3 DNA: TGTGCCAGCTCACAAATCGGGACAGGGATAGGTTACGAG. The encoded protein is CASSQIGTGIGYE. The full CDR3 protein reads CASSQIGTGIGYEQYF.

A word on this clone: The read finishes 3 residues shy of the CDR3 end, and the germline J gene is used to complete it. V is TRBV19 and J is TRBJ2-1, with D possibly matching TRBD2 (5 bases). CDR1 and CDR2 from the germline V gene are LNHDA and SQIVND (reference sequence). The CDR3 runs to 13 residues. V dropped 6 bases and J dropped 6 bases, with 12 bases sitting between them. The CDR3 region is CASRPSGVNEQFF. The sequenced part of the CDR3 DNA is TGTGCCAGTAGGCCCTCCGGGGTCAATGAG.